This entry concerns a single T cell receptor beta chain. Its antigen is undetermined. For TCR, cDNA came from 5'RACE template switching, which added a universal primer site and UMIs. MiXCR, applied by TCRdb to the 5' RACE reads, yields one record per CDR3 protein. The sample consists of 300,000 to 400,000 distinct CDR3 sequences, approximately 13% of them appearing once. The data are from a study of T cells after yellow fever vaccination. Study-level information: The SMART-Seq v4 Ultra Low Input method served to prepare the low-cell-number fractions.

V was trimmed by 8 bases and J by 7 bases, leaving 15 bases between them. Germline lookup yields CDR1 MNHEY and CDR2 SVGAGI. The CDR3 totals 13 residues. Study-level points and caveats: Although the secondary response was weaker, it peaked faster, at day 5 versus 15. Abundant bulk-derived clonotypes could contaminate FACS-sorted repertoires.

The TCR was taken from a man younger than 35 who received the YFV17D yellow fever vaccine. The rearrangement uses TRBV6-5 and TRBJ2-1; maybe TRBD2 (6 bases). The material was CD4+ T cells sorted from PBMCs, obtained 15 days after the yellow fever booster vaccination. The CDR3 sequence is CASRGTRGNEQFF. The CDR3 bases are TGTGCCAGCCGCGGGACCCGGGGAAATGAGCAGTTCTTC.